The 23 T cell receptor beta chains reported below all come from one sample, sequenced in a study of neoadjuvant nivolumab and ipilimumab in lung cancer. Measured with immunoSEQ multiplex PCR; TCRdb has only the in-frame clones, and not every one. The sample lists about 38,000 clones, 89% occurring once. Sequencing used peripheral blood, obtained before neoadjuvant nivolumab, alone or with ipilimumab. The source of these receptors is an adult with non-small cell lung cancer.

The chain carries TRBV7-8 and TRBJ1-1; weak D call: TRBD1 (5 bases). This CDR3 comprises 17 residues. V gave up 3 bases and J gave up 0 bases, with 17 bases separating them. Germline CDR1 reads SGHVS; CDR2 reads FQNEAQ. The CDR3 is CASSLAHRGTLNTEAFF. In nucleotides, the CDR3 is TGTGCCAGCAGCTTGGCCCACAGAGGGACTTTGAACACTGAAGCTTTCTTT.

The chain uses TRBV5-6 and TRBJ2-1, with TRBD2 identical over 10 bases. J gave up 8 bases and V 0 bases, and 2 bases lay outside the gene matches. Germline CDR1 and CDR2: SGHDT and YYEEEE. The CDR3 covers 14 residues. CDR3 DNA: TGTGCCAGCAGCTTGGGGCTAGCGGGAGATGAGCAGTTCTTC. This encodes CASSLGLAGDEQFF.

J is TRBJ2-7 and V is TRBV5-1; 7 nucleotides line up with TRBD2. The J segment lost 5 bases and the V segment lost 3 bases, leaving 14 bases of the junction unmatched. This CDR3 region has 16 residues. Germline CDR1 SGHRS, CDR2 YFSETQ. The CDR3 region has the DNA TGCGCCAGCAGCTCATGGGGGGGAACAACTCCGGACGAGCAGTACTTC. Protein sequence: CASSSWGGTTPDEQYF. Full variable domain (outside the CDR3, taken from reference TRBV5-1 and TRBJ2-7): KAGVTQTPRYLIKTRGQQVTLSCSPISGHRSVSWYQQTPGQGLQFLFEYFSETQRNKGNFPGRFSGRQFSNSRSEMNVSTLELGDSALYLCASSSWGGTTPDEQYFGPGTRLTVT.

This clone was found a few times. The V call is TRBV5-1, the J call TRBJ2-1, with 9 bases that match TRBD1. Trimming cost V 3 bases and J 6 bases; bases outside gene matches: 7. The germline V gene has CDR1 SGHRS and CDR2 YFSETQ. The CDR3 extends over 15 amino acids. The CDR3 coding sequence is TGCGCCAGCAGCTCCAGACCGGACAGGGGCAATGAGCAGTTCTTC. Translation gives CASSSRPDRGNEQFF.

This chain uses TRBV5-8 with TRBJ1-5; the D gene is possibly TRBD1 (5 bases). CDR1 and CDR2 (germline): SGHTS, YDEGEE. The CDR3 is made up of 15 amino acids. The V end lost 0 bases, the J end lost 5 bases, and 12 bases lay between the germline ends. For the CDR3, the DNA is TGTGCCAGCAGCTTGGTAGCCAGGGTCGATCAGCCCCAGCATTTT. The encoded protein is CASSLVARVDQPQHF.

The rearrangement uses TRBV5-4 and TRBJ1-1, with TRBD1 identical over 7 bases. Germline CDR1 and CDR2: SGHNT and YYREEE (reference sequence). V gave up 4 bases and J gave up 1 base; unmatched junction bases: 10. The CDR3 loop spans 16 amino acids. The CDR3 loop reads CASSPRQGLGNTEAFF. Here the CDR3 DNA reads TGTGCCAGCAGCCCGAGACAGGGTCTCGGGAACACTGAAGCTTTCTTT.

J is TRBJ2-3 and V is TRBV4-1; D is possibly TRBD2 (6 bases). The CDR3 is 14 amino acids. Trimming pared 1 base from V and 10 bases from J, leaving 15 bases between. Germline CDR1 is MGHRA and CDR2 is YSYEKL. The CDR3 DNA sequence: TGCGCCAGCAGCCAAGGGGTGGGACTGTCGGCGCAGTATTTT. It codes for CASSQGVGLSAQYF.

The chain employs TRBV2 and TRBJ2-7; D is undetermined. The CDR3 is 14 residues long. The germline V gene has CDR1 SNHLY and CDR2 FYNNEI. Trimming left V 0 bases short and J 7 bases short, with 13 bases between. The CDR3 is CASSEAAWGEEQYF. The DNA for the CDR3 is TGTGCCAGCAGTGAAGCAGCATGGGGTGAGGAGCAGTACTTC.

The CDR3 DNA is TGTGCCAGCAGCTCTCGGAGGTACAATGAGCAGTTCTTC. It yields the protein CASSSRRYNEQFF. The gene calls are TRBV7-8 and TRBJ2-1; possibly TRBD2 for D (5 bases). CDR1 and CDR2 (germline): SGHVS, FQNEAQ. Trimming removed 4 bases from V and 4 bases from J, with 8 bases in between. The length of the CDR3 is 13 residues. The full variable domain, with the rest looked up from reference TRBV7-8 and TRBJ2-1, is GAGVSQSPRYKVAKRGQDVALRCDPISGHVSLFWYQQALGQGPEFLTYFQNEAQLDKSGLPSDRFFAERPEGSVSTLKIQRTQQEDSAVYLCASSSRRYNEQFFGPGTRLTVL.

This chain joins TRBV6-6 and TRBJ1-1; TRBD1 matches at 9 bases. The CDR3 is 16 residues long. Per the germline V gene, CDR1 is MNHNY and CDR2 is SVGAGI (reference sequence). Trimming removed 5 bases from V and 1 base from J; junction bases left unmatched: 8. The CDR3, as DNA: TGTGCCAGCAGTCCGGACAGGGGCAAGGGGAACACTGAAGCTTTCTTT. Residues: CASSPDRGKGNTEAFF.

The chain couples TRBV28 to TRBJ2-7; 10 bases match TRBD2. The CDR3 loop spans 13 amino acids. With 5 bases clipped from V and 4 bases from J, the junction kept 2 bases outside the gene matches. Germline V lookup: CDR1 MDHEN, CDR2 SYDVKM. The CDR3 DNA reads as TGTGCCAGCAGTATAGCGGGAGGATACGAGCAGTACTTC. Translated, it gives CASSIAGGYEQYF.

A few counts support this clone. The genes are TRBV4-1 and TRBJ2-4; maybe TRBD2 (6 bases). Germline V CDR1 and CDR2: MGHRA, YSYEKL. There are 15 residues in the CDR3. V lost 0 bases to trimming and J lost 7 bases, with 13 bases between them. CDR3 sequence (DNA): TGCGCCAGCAGCCAAGAGGTAGAAGGAGGGAACATTCAGTACTTC. Translating gives CASSQEVEGGNIQYF.

The chain employs TRBV6-5 and TRBJ2-7, with 8 bases matching TRBD2. Germline CDR1 MNHEY, CDR2 SVGAGI. This CDR3 is built from 15 residues. V lost 4 bases to trimming and J lost 4 bases; unmatched junction nucleotides: 9. CDR3 DNA sequence: TGTGCCAGCAGTTCATACGGGAGGGCCAGTTACGAGCAGTACTTC. Residues: CASSSYGRASYEQYF.

This clone occurred a few times. This sequence joins TRBV6-1 and TRBJ2-3; weak D call: TRBD2 (6 bases). Germline CDR1 MNHNS, CDR2 SASEGT. This CDR3 has 13 residues. The V gene lost 6 bases and the J gene lost 6 bases, with 13 bases spanning the gap. CDR3 sequence reads: CASSPGTDDTQYF. CDR3 bases: TGTGCCAGCAGCCCCGGGACTGACGATACGCAGTATTTT.

The chain uses TRBV9 and TRBJ2-2, with 7 bases fitting TRBD2. V lost 5 bases to trimming and J lost 0 bases; unmatched junction nucleotides: 7. The length of the CDR3 is 16 residues. The germline V gene encodes CDR1 SGDLS and CDR2 YYNGEE. CDR3 sequence reads: CASRGGLGANTGELFF. CDR3 nucleotides: TGTGCCAGCAGGGGAGGACTAGGCGCGAACACCGGGGAGCTGTTTTTT. Together with reference TRBV9 and TRBJ2-2, the CDR3 gives the full variable domain: DSGVTQTPKHLITATGQRVTLRCSPRSGDLSVYWYQQSLDQGLQFLIQYYNGEERAKGNILERFSAQQFPDLHSELNLSSLELGDSALYFCASRGGLGANTGELFFGEGSRLTVL.

The count of this clone is one. The genes are TRBV30 and TRBJ2-6, with a tentative D call TRBD2 (6 bases). Trimming took off 5 bases at V and 0 bases at J, with 17 bases between the two ends. CDR1 is GTSNPN, CDR2 SVGIG, per germline (reference sequence). The CDR3 consists of 17 residues. The chain's CDR3 is CAWRRGRLSSGANVLTF. CDR3 bases: TGTGCCTGGCGGCGGGGCAGGCTGAGCTCTGGGGCCAACGTCCTGACTTTC.

The chain is built from TRBV7-4 and TRBJ2-7; 8 bases line up with TRBD1. The CDR3 runs to 14 residues. CDR1 is SGHVT and CDR2 is SQSDAQ in the germline V gene. J was trimmed by 3 bases and V by 3 bases; bases with no gene match: 4. This CDR3 reads CASSLVTGVYEQYF. In nucleotides, the CDR3 is TGTGCCAGCAGCTTGGTGACAGGGGTCTACGAGCAGTACTTC.

This clone was seen a single time. The rearrangement uses TRBV7-9 and TRBJ2-3; D unclear. Germline CDR1 is SEHNR and CDR2 is FQNEAQ (reference sequence). CDR3 size: 15 residues. Trimming pared 1 base from V and 2 bases from J, leaving 10 bases between. The CDR3 sequence is CASSLVRPPTDTQYF. CDR3 sequence (DNA): TGTGCCAGCAGCTTAGTTCGACCCCCCACAGATACGCAGTATTTT.

The genes are TRBV18 and TRBJ2-3; 13 bases agree with TRBD2. The junction had 0 bases not matched to a gene; V was cut back by 0 bases and J by 0 bases. Germline CDR1 is KGHSH and CDR2 is LQKENI. This CDR3 comprises 17 residues. This CDR3 reads CASSPPGLAGSTDTQYF. In DNA, the CDR3 is TGTGCCAGCTCACCACCGGGACTAGCGGGGAGCACAGATACGCAGTATTTT.

This clone was counted a single time. V usage is TRBV25-1 and J usage is TRBJ1-4, with D possibly matching TRBD1 (6 bases). CDR1 and CDR2 from the germline V gene are MGHDK and SYGVNS. The CDR3 extends over 16 amino acids. Trimming pared 2 bases from V and 4 bases from J, leaving 14 bases between. The CDR3, as DNA: TGTGCCAGCAGTGAACTCCCACAGGGAGGTAATGAAAAACTGTTTTTT. Translating it yields CASSELPQGGNEKLFF.

CDR3 sequence: CASSPPLTGETYEQYF. CDR3 in DNA: TGTGCCAGCTCACCACCTTTAACGGGAGAGACCTACGAGCAGTACTTC. The V call is TRBV18, the J call TRBJ2-7; maybe TRBD2 (6 bases). V lost 0 bases, J lost 2 bases, and 14 bases lay in between. The CDR3 is made up of 16 amino acids. CDR1 and CDR2 from the germline V gene are KGHSH and LQKENI. The full variable domain, in which reference TRBV18 and TRBJ2-7 provide the parts outside the CDR3, is NAGVMQNPRHLVRRRGQEARLRCSPMKGHSHVYWYRQLPEEGLKFMVYLQKENIIDESGMPKERFSAEFPKEGPSILRIQQVVRGDSAAYFCASSPPLTGETYEQYFGPGTRLTVT.

This rearrangement joins TRBV10-3 to TRBJ2-1; 7 bases are shared with TRBD1. Germline V gene lookup returns CDR1 ENHRY and CDR2 SYGVKD. The CDR3 is made up of 16 amino acids. Unmatched junction bases numbered 9, after V lost 2 bases and J lost 5 bases. Here the CDR3 DNA reads TGTGCCATCAGTGAGCCGGGACAGTCTGGGAACAATGAGCAGTTCTTC. This gives the protein CAISEPGQSGNNEQFF.

V is TRBV6-5 and J is TRBJ2-6; D is unresolved. Between the trimmed V and J ends, which lost 0 bases and 7 bases, there was a span of 10 bases. The CDR3 is 15 amino acids. In germline, CDR1 is MNHEY, CDR2 SVGAGI. CDR3 amino acids: CASSYSGSRANVLTF. The CDR3 DNA sequence: TGTGCCAGCAGTTACTCAGGGTCTCGCGCCAACGTCCTGACTTTC.